This T cell receptor beta chain was sequenced for a study of blood T cell repertoires in COVID-19. Adults between roughly 18 and 90 years of age took part from more than 20 US areas. In assigning cohorts, the study relied on participant-reported clinical history. Each recovered donor of Cohort 3 presented with two negative PCRs, clearance, or symptom resolution. The method was immunoSEQ multiplex PCR; TCRdb's version includes in-frame clones alone and lacks a portion of them. The top ten hold roughly 9% of the sample, which has over 200,000 clones, around 88% seen once. V gave up 3 bases and J gave up 4 bases; unmatched junction bases: 8. Germline values: CDR1 SGHNT, CDR2 YYREEE (reference sequence). The CDR3 is 17 amino acids.

Material: PBMCs or T cells enriched from blood (not recorded which). The receptor was derived from a man aged 40-50 years who had recovered from COVID-19. The chain employs TRBV5-4 and TRBJ1-4, with 11 bases lining up with TRBD1. The CDR3 spells CASSSKDRGHVNEKLFF. In DNA form, the CDR3 reads TGTGCCAGCAGCTCGAAGGACAGGGGGCATGTTAATGAAAAACTGTTTTTT.